The TCR beta chain described here comes from a study of long-term antiretroviral therapy in people with HIV. General study points: Therapy changes, viral resistance and ART adherence were not documented in the available data. Controls exceeded HIV repertoires in CDR3 length range.

Remarks on this clone: Its antigen remains unidentified.

Deletions cut 7 bases from V and 8 bases from J, with 17 bases between. Germline CDR1 GTSNPN, CDR2 SVGIG (reference sequence). CDR3 size: 12 residues. Clinicians in the United States treated all participants with HIV. DNA was extracted from approximately 0.95-9.8 million thawed cryopreserved PBMC. Samples were assayed with immunoSEQ v3.0 at survey level. Only in-frame clones appear in the TCRdb table, and some are missing; sequencing was by immunoSEQ multiplex PCR. The sample carries fewer than 35,000 clones, 65% to 80% recorded once. The sequence was collected from a woman between 45 and 60 years old with HIV. This sequence joins TRBV30 and TRBJ1-2; D gene unclear. The material sequenced was unsorted PBMCs, taken 2 years after starting antiretroviral therapy. The DNA of the CDR3 is TGTGCCTCGACGCAACTCAGGAGCGGCTACACCTTC. It is translated as CASTQLRSGYTF.